This T cell receptor beta chain was observed in a study of OX40 agonist ivuxolimab in advanced cancers. Across the whole study: Dose-escalation cases comprised hepatocellular carcinoma, melanoma, renal cell or head and neck cancer. Those enrolled were about 82% male, with a mean age of approximately 60 years and ages from about 20 to 90.

TCRdb's table, derived via immunoSEQ multiplex PCR, lists solely in-frame clones and lacks some. The sample lists approximately 37,000 clones; 65% to 80% were seen once. Germline V lookup: CDR1 LNHDA, CDR2 SQIVND (reference sequence). The V and J ends lost 6 bases and 6 bases respectively, with 13 bases between them. CDR3 size: 13 residues. The sequence derives from an adult with an advanced solid tumor such as melanoma, head and neck, liver or kidney cancer. The material was CD4+ or CD8+ T cells sorted from blood, obtained in a trial of the OX40 agonist ivuxolimab. This rearrangement joins TRBV19 to TRBJ2-3; D ambiguous. CDR3 DNA: TGTGCCAGTAGCCAGCCAGTGGGGGATACGCAGTATTTT. It translates to CASSQPVGDTQYF.